This TCR beta chain was recovered during a study of pediatric ulcerative colitis. The study's findings and limits: Clonal expansions reduced rectal repertoire diversity in acute severe colitis. Blood samples from a couple of patients yielded substantially fewer templates and were excluded from blood-rectal overlap analysis.

The V and J ends lost 5 bases and 7 bases respectively, with 21 bases between them. Germline CDR1 is LNHDA and CDR2 is SQIVND (reference sequence). The CDR3 consists of 16 residues. This clone was counted once. Its specificity is not known. Measured with immunoSEQ multiplex PCR; TCRdb has only the in-frame clones, and not every one. The table shows tens of thousands of clones, with 77% occurring only once. The clonotype originates from a boy aged 10-17 years with moderate ulcerative colitis. The sample taken for sequencing was blood. The chain joins TRBV19 to TRBJ1-5, with a weak D call TRBD1 (6 bases). CDR3 DNA sequence: TGTGCCAGTAGTTCAACCATCACAGGGCTTGGACAGCCCCAGCATTTT. Its protein is CASSSTITGLGQPQHF.